The rows below give T cell receptor beta chains drawn from one sample of a study of identical twins. TCRdb fed the 5' RACE reads into MiXCR, producing one record per CDR3 protein. The sample includes 500,000 or so distinct CDR3 sequences, around 15% of them seen just once. Another study also made use of these data, one on yellow fever vaccine responses in identical twins.

Sample: CD4+ T cells sorted from blood. Receptor source: a woman aged 18-29 years in good health. The conserved cysteine and the conserved F or W are not part of the CDR3 here. The D gene is left open where the match is weak.

d_call | j_call | v_call | cdr3_aa
. | TRBJ2-7 | TRBV6-2/TRBV6-3 | ASSQGKPQVGYEQY
TRBD1 | TRBJ2-3 | TRBV30 | AWRPRDRVWDTQY
. | TRBJ1-5 | TRBV28 | ASSPTSQGQPQH
. | TRBJ1-4 | TRBV25-1 | ASSRGRLGEKLF
. | TRBJ2-7 | TRBV23-1 | ASSQFHRVSHEQY
TRBD1 | TRBJ2-7 | TRBV5-6 | ASSFQGADEN
TRBD1 | TRBJ1-5 | TRBV10-3 | AISEDRGDQPQH
. | TRBJ2-1 | TRBV29-1 | SVEGGAGASYNEQF
. | TRBJ2-7 | TRBV27 | ASSLYRGSSYEQY
TRBD1 | TRBJ2-3 | TRBV3-1 | ASSHMLGQRRTDTQY
. | TRBJ2-5 | TRBV7-6 | ASSFPSVGREETQY
TRBD2 | TRBJ2-5 | TRBV2 | ASSEEAARGLAGIQETQY
. | TRBJ2-2 | TRBV9 | ASSSHGTGELY
TRBD2 | TRBJ2-2 | TRBV28 | ASSLLAGGRTGELF
. | TRBJ1-3 | TRBV6-5 | ASRTHGRDTIY
. | TRBJ2-5 | TRBV7-9 | ASSRDSKQETQY
. | TRBJ2-6 | TRBV10-3 | AITPSGANVLT
TRBD2 | TRBJ2-5 | TRBV20-1 | SARDPGRSQETQY
. | TRBJ2-7 | TRBV3-1 | ASSDASKGFVEQY
TRBD1 | TRBJ1-5 | TRBV5-1 | ASSLAPTGQGNQPQH
TRBD2 | TRBJ2-1 | TRBV3-1 | ASSLLTSDNEQF
TRBD1 | TRBJ2-5 | TRBV3-1 | ASSAKGTGPSWTQY
. | TRBJ2-1 | TRBV7-9 | ASSPSLRTLTYNEQF
. | TRBJ2-1 | TRBV5-6 | ASSSGGVGSSYNEQF
TRBD2 | TRBJ2-7 | TRBV12-3/TRBV12-4 | ASSWSGTSGSWYEQY
. | TRBJ2-1 | TRBV7-2 | ASSLRELRSSYNEQF